The present entry profiles one T cell receptor (beta chain) with its context. This record comes from a study of cytomegalovirus exposure and HLA in healthy donors. 60 Vbeta and 13 Jbeta primers were used in PCR. The table came from immunoSEQ multiplex PCR; TCRdb's copy has only in-frame clones and leaves some out. The profile shows roughly 120,000 clones, approximately 78% of them singletons. The CDR3 has 17 amino acids. Germline V CDR1 and CDR2: SNHLY, FYNNEI. V shed 6 bases, J shed 0 bases, and the junction held 12 bases outside the gene matches. The TCR sequence derives from a woman aged 40 to 49 in good health and CMV-seropositive. Sequenced: PBMCs. The chain employs TRBV2 and TRBJ2-3, with 7 bases identical to TRBD1. DNA for the CDR3: TGTGCCAGCAGAATAAGCCCTACAGGGGCAAGCACAGATACGCAGTATTTT. It specifies CASRISPTGASTDTQYF.